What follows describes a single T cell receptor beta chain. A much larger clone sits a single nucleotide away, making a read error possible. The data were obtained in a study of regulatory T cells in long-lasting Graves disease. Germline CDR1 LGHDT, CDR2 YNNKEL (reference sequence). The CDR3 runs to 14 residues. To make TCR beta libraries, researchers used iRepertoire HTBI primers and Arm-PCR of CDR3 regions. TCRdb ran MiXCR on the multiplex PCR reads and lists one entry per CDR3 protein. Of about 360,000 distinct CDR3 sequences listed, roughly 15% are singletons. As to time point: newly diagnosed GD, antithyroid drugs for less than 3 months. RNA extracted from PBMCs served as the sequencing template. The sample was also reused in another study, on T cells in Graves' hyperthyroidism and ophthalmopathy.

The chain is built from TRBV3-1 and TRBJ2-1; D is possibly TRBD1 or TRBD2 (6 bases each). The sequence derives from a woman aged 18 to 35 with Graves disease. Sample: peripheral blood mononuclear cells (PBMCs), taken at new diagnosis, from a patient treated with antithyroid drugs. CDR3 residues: CASSQRRRVGGQSF. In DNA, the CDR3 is TGTGCCAGCAGCCAGCGTCGCAGGGTAGGGGGGCAGTCCTTC.